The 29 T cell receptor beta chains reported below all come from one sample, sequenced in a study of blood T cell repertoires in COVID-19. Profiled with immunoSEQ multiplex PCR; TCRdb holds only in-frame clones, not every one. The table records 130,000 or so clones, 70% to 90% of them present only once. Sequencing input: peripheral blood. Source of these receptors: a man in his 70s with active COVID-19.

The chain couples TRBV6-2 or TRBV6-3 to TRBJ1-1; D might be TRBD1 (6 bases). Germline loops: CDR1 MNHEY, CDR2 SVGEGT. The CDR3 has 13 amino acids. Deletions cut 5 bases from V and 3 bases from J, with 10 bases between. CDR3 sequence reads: CASSDQGYTEAFF. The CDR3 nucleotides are TGTGCCAGCAGTGACCAGGGGTACACTGAAGCTTTCTTT.

The CDR3 bases are TGTGCCAGCAGCTCCGCGGGCAGGGGAAACACCATATATTTT. Amino acid sequence: CASSSAGRGNTIYF. This sequence joins TRBV5-6 and TRBJ1-3; D unresolved. The V gene lost 3 bases and the J gene lost 4 bases, with 11 bases spanning the gap. CDR1 is SGHDT and CDR2 is YYEEEE in the germline V gene. The CDR3 extends over 14 amino acids. The full variable domain, its missing parts supplied by reference TRBV5-6 and TRBJ1-3, is DAGVTQSPTHLIKTRGQQVTLRCSPKSGHDTVSWYQQALGQGPQFIFQYYEEEERQRGNFPDRFSGHQFPNYSSELNVNALLLGDSALYLCASSSAGRGNTIYFGEGSWLTVV.

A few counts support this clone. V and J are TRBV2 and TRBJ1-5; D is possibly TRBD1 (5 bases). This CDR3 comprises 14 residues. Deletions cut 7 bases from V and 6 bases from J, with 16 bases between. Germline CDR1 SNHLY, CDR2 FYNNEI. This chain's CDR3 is CASNGGELGQPQHF. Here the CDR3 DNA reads TGTGCCAGCAATGGGGGGGAGTTGGGTCAGCCCCAGCATTTT.

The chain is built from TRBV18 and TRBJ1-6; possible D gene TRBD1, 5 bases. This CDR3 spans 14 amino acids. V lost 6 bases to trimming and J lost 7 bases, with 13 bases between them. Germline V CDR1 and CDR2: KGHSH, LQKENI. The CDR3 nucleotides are TGTGCCAGCTCTCAGGACGGGGGGAATTCACCCCTCCACTTT. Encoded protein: CASSQDGGNSPLHF. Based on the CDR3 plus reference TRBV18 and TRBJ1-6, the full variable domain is NAGVMQNPRHLVRRRGQEARLRCSPMKGHSHVYWYRQLPEEGLKFMVYLQKENIIDESGMPKERFSAEFPKEGPSILRIQQVVRGDSAAYFCASSQDGGNSPLHFGNGTRLTVT.

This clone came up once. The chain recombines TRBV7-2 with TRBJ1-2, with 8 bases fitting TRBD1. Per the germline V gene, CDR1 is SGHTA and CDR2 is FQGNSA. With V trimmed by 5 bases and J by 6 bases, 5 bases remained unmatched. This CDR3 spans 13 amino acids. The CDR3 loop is CASSRQGTHGYTF. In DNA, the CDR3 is TGTGCCAGCAGCCGACAGGGGACGCATGGCTACACCTTC.

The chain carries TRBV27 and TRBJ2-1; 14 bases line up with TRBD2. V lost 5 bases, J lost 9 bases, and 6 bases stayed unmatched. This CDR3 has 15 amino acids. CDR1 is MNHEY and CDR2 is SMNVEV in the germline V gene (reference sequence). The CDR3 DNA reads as TGTGCCAGCAGTCTGGGACTAGCGGGAGTAGGTGAGCAGTTCTTC. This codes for CASSLGLAGVGEQFF.

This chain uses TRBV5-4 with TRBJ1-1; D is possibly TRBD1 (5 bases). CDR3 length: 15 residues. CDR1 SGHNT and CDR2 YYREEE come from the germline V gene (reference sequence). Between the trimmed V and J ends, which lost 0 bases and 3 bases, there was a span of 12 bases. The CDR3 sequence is CASSLEAGRDTEAFF. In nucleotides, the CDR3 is TGTGCCAGCAGCTTGGAGGCAGGGCGAGACACTGAAGCTTTCTTT.

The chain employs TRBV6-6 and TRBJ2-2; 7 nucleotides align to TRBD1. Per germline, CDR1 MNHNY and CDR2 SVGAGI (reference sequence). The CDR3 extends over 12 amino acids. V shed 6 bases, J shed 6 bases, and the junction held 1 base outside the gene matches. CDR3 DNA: TGTGCCAGCAGGACAGGGCCCGGGGAGCTGTTTTTT. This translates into CASRTGPGELFF.

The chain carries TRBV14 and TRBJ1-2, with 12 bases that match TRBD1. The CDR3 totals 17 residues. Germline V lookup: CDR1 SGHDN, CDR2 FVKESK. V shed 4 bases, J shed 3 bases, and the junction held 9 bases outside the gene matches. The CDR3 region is CASSPGTGGRKDYGYTF. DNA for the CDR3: TGTGCCAGCAGCCCCGGGACAGGGGGCAGGAAAGACTATGGCTACACCTTC.

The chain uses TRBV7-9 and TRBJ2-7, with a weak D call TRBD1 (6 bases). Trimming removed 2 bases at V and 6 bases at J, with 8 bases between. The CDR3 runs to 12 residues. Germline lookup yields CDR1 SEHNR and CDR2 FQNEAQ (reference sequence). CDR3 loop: CASSLRGGEQYF. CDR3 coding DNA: TGTGCCAGCAGCTTACGAGGGGGCGAGCAGTACTTC.

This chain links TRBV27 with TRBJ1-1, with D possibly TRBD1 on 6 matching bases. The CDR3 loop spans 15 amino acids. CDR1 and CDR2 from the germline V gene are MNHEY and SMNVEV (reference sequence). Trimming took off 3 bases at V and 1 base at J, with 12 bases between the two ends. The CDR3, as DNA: TGTGCCAGCAGTTTTCCCGGACAGAAGAACACTGAAGCTTTCTTT. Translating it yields CASSFPGQKNTEAFF.

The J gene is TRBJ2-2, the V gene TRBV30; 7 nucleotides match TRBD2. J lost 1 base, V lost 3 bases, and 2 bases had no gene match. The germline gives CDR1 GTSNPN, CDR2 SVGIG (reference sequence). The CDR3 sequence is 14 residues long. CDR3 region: CAWRASGNTGELFF. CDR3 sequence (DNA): TGTGCCTGGAGAGCTAGCGGGAACACCGGGGAGCTGTTTTTT. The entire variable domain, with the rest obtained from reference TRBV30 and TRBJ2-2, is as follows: SQTIHQWPATLVQPVGSPLSLECTVEGTSNPNLYWYRQAAGRGLQLLFYSVGIGQISSEVPQNLSASRPQDRQFILSSKKLLLSDSGFYLCAWRASGNTGELFFGEGSRLTVL.

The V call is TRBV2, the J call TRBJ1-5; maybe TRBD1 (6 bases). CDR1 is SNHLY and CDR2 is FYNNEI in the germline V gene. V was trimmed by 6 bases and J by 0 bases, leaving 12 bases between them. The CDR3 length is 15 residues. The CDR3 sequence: CASSAGARSNQPQHF. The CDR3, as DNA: TGTGCCAGCAGCGCGGGGGCGCGTAGCAATCAGCCCCAGCATTTT.

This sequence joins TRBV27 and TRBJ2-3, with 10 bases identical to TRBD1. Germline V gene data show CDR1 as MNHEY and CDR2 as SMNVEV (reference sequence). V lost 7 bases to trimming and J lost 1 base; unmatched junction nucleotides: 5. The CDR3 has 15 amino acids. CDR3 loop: CASNAGTGGTDTQYF. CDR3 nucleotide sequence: TGTGCCAGCAACGCCGGGACAGGGGGCACAGATACGCAGTATTTT.

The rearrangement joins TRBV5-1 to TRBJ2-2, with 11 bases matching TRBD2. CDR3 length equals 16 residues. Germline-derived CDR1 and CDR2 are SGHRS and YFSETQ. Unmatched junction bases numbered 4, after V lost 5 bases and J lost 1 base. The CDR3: CASSIGTSGNTGELFF. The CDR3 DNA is TGCGCCAGCAGTATAGGGACTAGCGGGAACACCGGGGAGCTGTTTTTT.

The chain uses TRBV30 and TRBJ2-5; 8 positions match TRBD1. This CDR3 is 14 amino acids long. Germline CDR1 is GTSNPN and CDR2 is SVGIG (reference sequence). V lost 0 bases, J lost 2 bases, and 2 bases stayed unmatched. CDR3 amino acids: CAWSVGTGQETQYF. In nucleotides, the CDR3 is TGTGCCTGGAGTGTGGGGACAGGTCAAGAGACCCAGTACTTC.

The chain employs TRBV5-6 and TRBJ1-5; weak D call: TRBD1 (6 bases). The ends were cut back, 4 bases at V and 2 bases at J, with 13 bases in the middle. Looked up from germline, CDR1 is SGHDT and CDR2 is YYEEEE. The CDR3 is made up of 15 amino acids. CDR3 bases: TGTGCCAGCAGCCCACAGGGTTTTGGCAATCAGCCCCAGCATTTT. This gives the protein CASSPQGFGNQPQHF. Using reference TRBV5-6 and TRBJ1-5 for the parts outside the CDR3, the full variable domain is DAGVTQSPTHLIKTRGQQVTLRCSPKSGHDTVSWYQQALGQGPQFIFQYYEEEERQRGNFPDRFSGHQFPNYSSELNVNALLLGDSALYLCASSPQGFGNQPQHFGDGTRLSIL.

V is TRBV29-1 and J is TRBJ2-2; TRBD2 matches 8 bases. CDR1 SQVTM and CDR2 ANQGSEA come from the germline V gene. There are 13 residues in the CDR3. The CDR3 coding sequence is TGCGCCGCCCGGGGGGGCATCACCGGGGAGCTGTTTTTT. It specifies CAARGGITGELFF.

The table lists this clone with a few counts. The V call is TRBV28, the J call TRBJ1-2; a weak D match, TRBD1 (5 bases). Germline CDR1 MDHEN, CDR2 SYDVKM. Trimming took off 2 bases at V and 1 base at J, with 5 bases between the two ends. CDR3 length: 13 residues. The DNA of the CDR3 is TGTGCCAGCAGTTTAGACAGTAACTATGGCTACACCTTC. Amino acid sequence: CASSLDSNYGYTF.

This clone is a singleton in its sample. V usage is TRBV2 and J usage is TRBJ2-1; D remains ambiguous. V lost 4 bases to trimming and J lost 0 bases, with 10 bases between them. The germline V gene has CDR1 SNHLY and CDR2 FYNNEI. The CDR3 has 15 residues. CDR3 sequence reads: CASSVGRGSYNEQFF. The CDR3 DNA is TGTGCCAGCAGTGTTGGCCGTGGCTCCTACAATGAGCAGTTCTTC.

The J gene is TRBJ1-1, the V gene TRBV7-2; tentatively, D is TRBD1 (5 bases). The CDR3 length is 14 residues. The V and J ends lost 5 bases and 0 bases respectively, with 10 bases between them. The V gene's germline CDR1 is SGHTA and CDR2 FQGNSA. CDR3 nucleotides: TGTGCCAGCAGCGTCAACAGGTTGAACACTGAAGCTTTCTTT. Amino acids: CASSVNRLNTEAFF.

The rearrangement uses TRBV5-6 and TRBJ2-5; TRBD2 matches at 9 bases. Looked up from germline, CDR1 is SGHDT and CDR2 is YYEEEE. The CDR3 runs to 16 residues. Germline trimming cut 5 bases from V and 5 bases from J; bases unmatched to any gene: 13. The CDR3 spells CASSPNLAGAGETQYF. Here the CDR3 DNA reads TGTGCCAGCAGTCCGAATTTAGCGGGAGCGGGGGAGACCCAGTACTTC.

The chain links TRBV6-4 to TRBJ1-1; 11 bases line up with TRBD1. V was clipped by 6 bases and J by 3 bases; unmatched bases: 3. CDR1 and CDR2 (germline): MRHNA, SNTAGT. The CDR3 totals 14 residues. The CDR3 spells CASRGQGGDTEAFF. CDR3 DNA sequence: TGTGCCAGCAGGGGACAGGGGGGGGACACTGAAGCTTTCTTT.

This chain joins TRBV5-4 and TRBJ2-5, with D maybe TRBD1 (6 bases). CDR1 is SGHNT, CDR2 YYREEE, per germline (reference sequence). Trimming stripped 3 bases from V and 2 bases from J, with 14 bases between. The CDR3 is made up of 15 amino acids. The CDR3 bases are TGTGCCAGCAGCTCGGAAACAGGGAAGCAAGAGACCCAGTACTTC. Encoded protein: CASSSETGKQETQYF.

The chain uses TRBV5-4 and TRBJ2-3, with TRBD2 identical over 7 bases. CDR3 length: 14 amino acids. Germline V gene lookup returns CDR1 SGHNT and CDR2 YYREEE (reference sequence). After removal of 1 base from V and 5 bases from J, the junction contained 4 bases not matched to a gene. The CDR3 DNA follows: TGTGCCAGCAGCTTGAGATCGGGGGGAGATACGCAGTATTTT. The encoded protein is CASSLRSGGDTQYF.

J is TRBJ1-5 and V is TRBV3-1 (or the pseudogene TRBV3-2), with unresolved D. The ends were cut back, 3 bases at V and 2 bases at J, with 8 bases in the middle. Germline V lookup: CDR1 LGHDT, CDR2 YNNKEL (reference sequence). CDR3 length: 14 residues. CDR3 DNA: TGTGCCAGCAGCCAGAGGGAGGGCAATCAGCCCCAGCATTTT. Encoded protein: CASSQREGNQPQHF.

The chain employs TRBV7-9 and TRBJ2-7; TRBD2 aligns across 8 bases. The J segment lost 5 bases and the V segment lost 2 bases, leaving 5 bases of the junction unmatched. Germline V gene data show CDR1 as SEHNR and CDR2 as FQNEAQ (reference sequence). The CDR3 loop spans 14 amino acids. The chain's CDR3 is CASSLLTSADEQYF. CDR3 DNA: TGTGCCAGCAGCTTACTGACTAGCGCGGACGAGCAGTACTTC.

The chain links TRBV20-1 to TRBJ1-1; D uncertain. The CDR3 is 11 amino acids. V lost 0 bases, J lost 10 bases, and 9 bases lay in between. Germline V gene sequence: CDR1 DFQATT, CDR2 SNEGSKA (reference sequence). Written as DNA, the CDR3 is TGCAGTGCTAGAGAAAGACGGGGAGCTTTCTTT. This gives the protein CSARERRGAFF.

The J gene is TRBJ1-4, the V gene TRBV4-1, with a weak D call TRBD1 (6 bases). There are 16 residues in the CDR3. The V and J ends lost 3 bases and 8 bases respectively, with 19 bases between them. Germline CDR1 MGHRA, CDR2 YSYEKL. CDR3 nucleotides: TGCGCCAGCAGCCAGCACCAGGGGTCGGGTGGAGAAAAACTGTTTTTT. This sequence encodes CASSQHQGSGGEKLFF.